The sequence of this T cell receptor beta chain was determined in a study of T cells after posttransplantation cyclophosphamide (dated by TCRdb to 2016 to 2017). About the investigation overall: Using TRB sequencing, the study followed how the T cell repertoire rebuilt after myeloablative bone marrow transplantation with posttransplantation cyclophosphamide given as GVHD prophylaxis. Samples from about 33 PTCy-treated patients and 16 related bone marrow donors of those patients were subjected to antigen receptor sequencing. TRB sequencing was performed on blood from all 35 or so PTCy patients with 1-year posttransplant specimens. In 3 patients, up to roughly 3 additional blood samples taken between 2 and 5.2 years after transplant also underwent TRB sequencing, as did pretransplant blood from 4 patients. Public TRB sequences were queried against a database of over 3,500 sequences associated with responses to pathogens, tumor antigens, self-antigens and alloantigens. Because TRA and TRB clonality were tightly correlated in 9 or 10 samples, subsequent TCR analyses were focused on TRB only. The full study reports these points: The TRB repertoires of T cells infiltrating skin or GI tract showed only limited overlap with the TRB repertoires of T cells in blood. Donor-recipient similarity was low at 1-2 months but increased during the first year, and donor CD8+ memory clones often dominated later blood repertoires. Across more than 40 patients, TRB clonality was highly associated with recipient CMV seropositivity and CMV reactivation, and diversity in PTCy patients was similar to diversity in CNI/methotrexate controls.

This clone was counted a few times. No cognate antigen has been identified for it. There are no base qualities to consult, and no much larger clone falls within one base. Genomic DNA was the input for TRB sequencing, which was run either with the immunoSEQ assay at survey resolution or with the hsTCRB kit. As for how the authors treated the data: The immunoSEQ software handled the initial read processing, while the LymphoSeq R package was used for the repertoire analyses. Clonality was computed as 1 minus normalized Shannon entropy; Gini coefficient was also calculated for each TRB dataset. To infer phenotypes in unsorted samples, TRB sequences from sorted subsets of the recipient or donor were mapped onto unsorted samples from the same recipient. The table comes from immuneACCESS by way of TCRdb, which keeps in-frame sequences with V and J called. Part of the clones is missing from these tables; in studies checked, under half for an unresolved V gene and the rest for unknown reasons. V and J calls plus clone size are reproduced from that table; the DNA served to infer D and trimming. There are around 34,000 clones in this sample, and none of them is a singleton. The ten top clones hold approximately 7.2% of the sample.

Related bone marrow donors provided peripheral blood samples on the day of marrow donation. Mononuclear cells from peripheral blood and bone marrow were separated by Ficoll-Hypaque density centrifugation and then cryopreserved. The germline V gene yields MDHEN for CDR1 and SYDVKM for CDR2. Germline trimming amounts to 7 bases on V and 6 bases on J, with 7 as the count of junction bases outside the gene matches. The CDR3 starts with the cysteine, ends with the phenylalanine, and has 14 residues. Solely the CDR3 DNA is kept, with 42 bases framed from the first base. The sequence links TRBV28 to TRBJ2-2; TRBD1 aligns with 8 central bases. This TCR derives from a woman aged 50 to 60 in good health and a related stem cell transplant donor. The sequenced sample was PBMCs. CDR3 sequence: CASIGQGIAGELFF. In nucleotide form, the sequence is TGTGCCAGCATTGGACAGGGTATCGCCGGGGAGCTGTTTTTT.